The clone carrying this T cell receptor (beta chain) showed up many times. Its antigen is unknown. Trimming pared 3 bases from V and 7 bases from J, leaving 12 bases between. Germline V gives CDR1 SQVTM, CDR2 ANQGSEA. CDR3 length: 12 amino acids. This sample was taken from a study of identical twins. Study-level points and caveats: Donors were not followed over many years; analysis was cross-sectional. Invariant cells of the MAIT and iNKT types might have partly distorted the zero-insertion analyses.

Template switching (which added a universal primer site) was used, and cDNA carried unique molecular identifiers. Each CDR3 protein is one row after TCRdb ran MiXCR on the 5' RACE reads. Altogether just under 650,000 distinct CDR3 sequences are present, about 7.6% being singletons, with the ten largest covering around 1.6%. These same data were also listed under a study on yellow fever vaccine responses in identical twins. That publication notes: Twins' vaccine T cell response reportedly gave the appearance of partial convergence and partial personalization.

This chain joins TRBV29-1 and TRBJ2-5; no reliable D call. The receptor comes from a woman under 30 in good health. Sequenced: PBMCs. Here the CDR3 reads CSVDLAEGTQYF. Here the CDR3 DNA reads TGCAGCGTTGATTTGGCCGAAGGGACCCAGTACTTC.